This T cell receptor beta chain emerged from a study of cytomegalovirus exposure and HLA in healthy donors (dated by TCRdb to the late 2010s). Concerning the study at large: An earlier analysis of a few hundred of the donors reported about 300 Gb of sequence data and 100 million to 120 million unique TCR beta sequences obtained from 150 million to 200 million T cells. Around 330 gigabases of sequencing data and around 90 million unique TCR sequences made up an early release that covered approximately 700 HLA-typed donors. The genetic ancestry cluster associated with self-reported Caucasian donors included around four fifths of the approximately 410 genotyped donors. The study aimed to test whether cataloging public T cell receptors could reveal signatures of past pathogen exposure. The study profiled the T cell repertoires of about 640 subjects by immunosequencing and related them to cytomegalovirus serostatus. A separate validation cohort of about 110 different subjects was used in addition to the 666-subject first cohort. To predict cytomegalovirus infection status, the study brought together high-throughput TCR immunosequencing, statistical association of individual TCRs with disease status, and machine learning. In a later analysis, previously published TCR beta repertoires from more than 500 donors were re-analyzed and high-resolution HLA genotyping was added so that TCR occurrence patterns could be studied. The later analysis used no new phenotypic data to find candidate immune exposures, relying instead on TCR beta sequences and their occurrence across donors. An earlier analysis of 587 of the donors used high-throughput TCR beta sequencing to judge whether each TCR beta V gene segment behaved as functional or pseudogenic. Alongside the repertoire data, information on donor age, sex, ethnicity and CMV serostatus was compiled. A later genetic analysis used genome-wide SNP genotypes for about 65% of the 666 donors, treating that subset as a discovery cohort. All discovery cohort repertoires had been generated using a single sequencing platform. Class I and class II HLA loci were covered by the typing at four-digit resolution. Typing coverage varied by locus: roughly 629-630 donors for A, B, C, DRB1 and DQB1; roughly 520 for DQA1; over 600 for DPA1; under 490 for DPB1. Roughly five DR-DQ haplotypes were treated as single units for association and clustering because of strong linkage in the cohort. On average, 235,054 unique TCR beta nucleotide sequences were sequenced per donor among 300 to 500 genotyped donors of the cohort, with roughly a sixth of those sequences being non-productive.

Libraries were built with the immunoSEQ multiplex PCR assay. For the multiplex PCR, a mixture combining 60 forward primers for TCR Vbeta segments and 13 reverse primers for TCR Jbeta segments was used. The CDR3 region of rearranged TCR beta genes was amplified from genomic DNA with a multiplex PCR assay. The Illumina HiSeq System was used to sequence the amplified TCR beta libraries as 87-base-pair reads. On the study's bioinformatics: Across the 700 or so repertoires, a later analysis counted about 81 million unique TCR beta chains, some 11 million of which were shared by at least two donors. Raw reads were error-corrected and collapsed into unique sequences by a nearest-neighbor algorithm in which closely related sequences were merged to remove PCR and sequencing errors. V, D and J gene segments were assigned by aligning CDR3 sequences to IMGT reference sequences. For a sequence to be retained, a match of at least six nucleotides was required to both a V gene segment and a J gene segment. Rearrangements were called productive when the CDR3 lacked stop codons and stayed in frame with V and J; all others were non-productive. Following IMGT convention, CDR3 was defined as the stretch from the second conserved V-encoded cysteine up to the conserved J-encoded phenylalanine. The earlier analysis of approximately 500 of the donors excluded sequences that lacked an unambiguous match to a single V gene segment. In an earlier analysis of several hundred of the donors, a V segment was called functional when productive rearrangements were above 56.7%, and segregating when the standard deviation between donors exceeded 5%. A statistical classification framework was developed to diagnose cytomegalovirus status using the catalog of TCR beta chain sequences. In a later analysis, TCR nucleotide sequences were compared against IMGT/GENE-DB human TR gene sequences so that V and J genes could be assigned. Using the TCRdist pipeline, a later analysis assigned CDR3 sequences along with most-parsimonious VDJ recombination scenarios. In a later analysis, each TCR beta chain was defined by its CDR3 amino acid sequence together with its V-gene family, and reads lacking a unique V-gene family were excluded. As a way to deal with suspected cross-contamination and a sequencing artifact, a later analysis dropped over 550 nucleotide sequences that were highly shared and had low generation probability. In a later analysis, a clonal expansion index was calculated for each public chain from normalized within-repertoire ranks of inferred template counts. In a later analysis, generation probabilities were computed using a VDJ recombination model fitted to out-of-frame rearrangements, and the results were checked against IGoR. A later analysis scored TCR-TCR, TCR-HLA and TCR-CMV co-occurrence with hypergeometric tests, applying a repertoire-size bias correction to TCR pairs. False discovery rates were estimated in a later analysis by permuting HLA or CMV assignments 20 times. In a later analysis, co-occurring TCRs were grouped using DBSCAN, with TCRdist sequence similarity added in when clustering inside HLA-allele-positive subsets. Repertoires with fewer than 30,000 or more than 120,000 public chains, plus five repertoires with anomalous nucleotide sharing, were excluded from co-occurrence clustering. TCRdb retrieved this table from immuneACCESS and kept in-frame rearrangements only. Not all clones are present; in checked studies, unresolved V genes account for under half, and no reason is known for the remainder. V, J and clone size are those of that table, while D and trimming were read from the DNA. In this sample the table shows 170,000 or so clones, 60% to 85% of which occur a single time. The ten largest clones take up more than 5.5% of the sample.

The cohort comprised approximately 700 healthy bone marrow donors. At the time of sampling, all cohort members were nominally healthy, though unrecorded immune exposures were likely present. The donor tested CMV seronegative, placing the donor among the 350 or so seronegative members of the cohort. A peripheral blood sample was provided by each donor, and peripheral blood mononuclear cells were used for TCR beta sequencing. Genomic DNA was extracted from the blood cell samples with the Qiagen DNeasy Blood Extraction Kit. Beyond this particular receptor, the publication reports: According to a later analysis, TCR association rates differed among HLA loci, with DRB1 alleles showing the most associated TCRs and HLA-C alleles showing the fewest. About 15 rarely observed V segments, including chromosome 9 orphons, were excluded from the earlier analysis of a few hundred of the donors because counts were too low. The cohort was sequenced for TCR beta chains only, and without alpha or paired-chain data the features that could be detected were limited. V-gene and J-gene trimming of TCR beta chains was associated with a missense DCLRE1C variant in a later genetic analysis, and the association was replicated in an independent cohort. Linkage disequilibrium might explain the correlated functional status among segregating V segments, but an unknown experimental factor could not be ruled out. Compared with the approximately 670-donor mean, donors in an Asian-associated ancestry cluster had fewer N-insertions in productive TCRs, according to a later genetic analysis. A further reported finding was that TCR beta sequences accurately predicted the HLA-A and HLA-B alleles for most subjects in the first cohort. Immune exposure information for the cohort was limited to CMV serostatus. The 87-base-pair reads could not distinguish some IMGT-functional V segments, including TRBV6-2 and TRBV6-3, so those segments were excluded. In the study, 164 TCR beta chains were listed as associated with cytomegalovirus. When HLA alleles, especially DR and DQ, strongly co-occurred, attributing TCR associations to individual alleles was difficult. According to the authors, the approach could potentially be generalized to other disease states and immunological phenotypes. In both the original and validation cohorts, the classifier was reported to diagnose cytomegalovirus status with high specificity and sensitivity. Most TCR sequences were observed very rarely across donors, whereas some public TCRs were present in many individuals. Because HLA typing was missing for some donors at each locus, association tests included only the typed subset. Compared with equally common non-associated chains, HLA-associated TCR beta chains in a later analysis were more clonally expanded and had lower generation probabilities. In an earlier analysis of 587 of the donors, most TCR beta V segments appeared in productive rearrangements about 87% or about 30% of the time, broadly matching IMGT annotations. Roughly uniform sequencing depth across donors was assumed in presence/absence analyses, although this assumption may not hold. The sequencing pipeline was judged likely to have produced a cluster of highly shared sequence variants as a technical artifact. A few of the identified cytomegalovirus-associated TCR beta chains were confirmed in vitro to be specific for cytomegalovirus antigens. Several of the top co-occurrence clusters appeared to be linked to parvovirus B19, influenza, CMV and Epstein-Barr virus, according to a later analysis. According to a later analysis, most CMV-associated TCR beta chains appeared to be HLA-restricted, and the HLA associations seemed to be driven largely by CMV exposure. A later analysis associated about 17,000 TCR beta sequences with specific HLA alleles at a false discovery rate of 0.05.

From a lookup of the germline V gene, CDR1 and CDR2 are MNHEY and SVGAGI. Including cysteine and phenylalanine, the CDR3 has 16 amino acids. CDR3 DNA is the only sequence kept; it has 48 bases, read in frame from the first base. Compared with germline, V lacks 2 bases and J lacks 11 bases; bases without a gene match: 14. Remarks on this clone: The clone's antigen remains unknown. No per-base quality is available; no much larger clone lies one base away.

This TCR came from a man in his forties in good health and CMV-seronegative. The V and J genes are TRBV6-5 and TRBJ1-1; 10 bases in the junction line up with TRBD1. Sequencing input: PBMCs. Read as DNA, the sequence is TGTGCCAGCAGTTACAAGGAGACAGGGGGCATCCGGGCGGCTTTCTTT. Its translation is CASSYKETGGIRAAFF.